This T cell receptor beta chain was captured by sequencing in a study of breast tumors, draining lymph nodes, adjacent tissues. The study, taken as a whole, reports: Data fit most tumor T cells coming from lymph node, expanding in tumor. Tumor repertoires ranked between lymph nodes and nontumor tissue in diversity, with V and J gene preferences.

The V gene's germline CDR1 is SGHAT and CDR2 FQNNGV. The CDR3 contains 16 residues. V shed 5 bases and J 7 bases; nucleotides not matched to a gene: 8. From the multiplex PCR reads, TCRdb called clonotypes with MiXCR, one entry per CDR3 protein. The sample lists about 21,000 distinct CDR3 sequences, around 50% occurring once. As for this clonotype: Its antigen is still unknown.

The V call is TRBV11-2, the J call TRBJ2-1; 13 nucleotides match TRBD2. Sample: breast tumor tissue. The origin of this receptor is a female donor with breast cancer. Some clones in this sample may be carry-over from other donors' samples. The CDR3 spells CASSPGLAGRGNEQFF. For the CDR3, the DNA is TGTGCCAGCAGCCCGGGACTAGCGGGGAGGGGGAATGAGCAGTTCTTC.